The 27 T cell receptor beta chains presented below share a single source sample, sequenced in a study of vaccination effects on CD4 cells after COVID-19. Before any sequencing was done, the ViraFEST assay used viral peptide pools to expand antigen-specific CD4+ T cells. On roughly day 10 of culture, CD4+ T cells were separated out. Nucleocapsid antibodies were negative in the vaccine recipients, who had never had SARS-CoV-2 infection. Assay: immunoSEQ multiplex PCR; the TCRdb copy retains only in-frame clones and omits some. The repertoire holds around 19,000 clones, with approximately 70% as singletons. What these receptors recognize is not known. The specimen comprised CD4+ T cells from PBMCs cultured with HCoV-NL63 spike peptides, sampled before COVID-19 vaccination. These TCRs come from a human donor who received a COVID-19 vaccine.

The CDR3 DNA is TGTGCCAGCAGGGTAGCCATGAACACTGAAGCTTTCTTT. Translated, it gives CASRVAMNTEAFF. V gene TRBV18 combines with J gene TRBJ1-1; D is uncertain. Germline CDR1 reads KGHSH; CDR2 reads LQKENI. Trimming cost V 8 bases and J 0 bases, with 10 bases left between them. The CDR3 is made up of 13 amino acids.

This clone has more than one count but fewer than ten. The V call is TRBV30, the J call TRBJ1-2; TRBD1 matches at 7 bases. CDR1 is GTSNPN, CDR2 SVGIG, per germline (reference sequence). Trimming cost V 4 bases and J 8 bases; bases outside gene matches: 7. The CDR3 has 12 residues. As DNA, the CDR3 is TGTGCCTGGAAACTGACAGGGAGCGGCTACACCTTC. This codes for CAWKLTGSGYTF. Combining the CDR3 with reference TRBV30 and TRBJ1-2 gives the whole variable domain SQTIHQWPATLVQPVGSPLSLECTVEGTSNPNLYWYRQAAGRGLQLLFYSVGIGQISSEVPQNLSASRPQDRQFILSSKKLLLSDSGFYLCAWKLTGSGYTFGSGTRLTVV.

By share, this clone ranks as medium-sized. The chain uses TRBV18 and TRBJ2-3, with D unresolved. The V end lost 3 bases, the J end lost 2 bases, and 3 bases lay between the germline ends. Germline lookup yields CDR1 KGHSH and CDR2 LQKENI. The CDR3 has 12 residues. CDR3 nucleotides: TGTGCCAGCTCACCCTACACAGATACGCAGTATTTT. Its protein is CASSPYTDTQYF.

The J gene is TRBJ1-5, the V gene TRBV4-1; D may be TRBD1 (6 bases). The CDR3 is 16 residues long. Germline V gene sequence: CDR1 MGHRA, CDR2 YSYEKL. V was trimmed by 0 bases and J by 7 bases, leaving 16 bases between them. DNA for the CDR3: TGCGCCAGCAGCCAAGATCCCACAGGGCGATGGCAGCCCCAGCATTTT. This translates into CASSQDPTGRWQPQHF.

The CDR3 loop is CASSYSAANLNTEAFF. Written as DNA, the CDR3 is TGTGCCAGCAGTTACTCTGCGGCCAACCTGAACACTGAAGCTTTCTTT. The chain is built from TRBV6-6 and TRBJ1-1; D remains unclear. CDR1 MNHNY and CDR2 SVGAGI come from the germline V gene (reference sequence). With 0 bases removed from V and 0 bases from J, the gap between germline ends came to 11 bases. This CDR3 has 16 residues.

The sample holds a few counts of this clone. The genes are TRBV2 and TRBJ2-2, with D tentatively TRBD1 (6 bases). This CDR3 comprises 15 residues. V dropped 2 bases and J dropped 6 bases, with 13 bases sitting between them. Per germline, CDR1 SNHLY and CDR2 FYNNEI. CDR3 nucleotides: TGTGCCAGCAGTGAATATACAGGGTTCTCCGGGGAGCTGTTTTTT. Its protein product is CASSEYTGFSGELFF.

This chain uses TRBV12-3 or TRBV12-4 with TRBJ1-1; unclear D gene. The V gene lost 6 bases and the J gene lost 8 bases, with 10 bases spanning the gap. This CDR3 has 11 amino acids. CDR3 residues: CASRSREEAFF. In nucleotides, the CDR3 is TGTGCCAGCAGGTCCCGGGAGGAAGCTTTCTTT.

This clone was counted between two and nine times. CDR3 DNA sequence: TGCGCCAGCAGCCATACCGGGACCGCGGACTACGAGCAGTACTTC. Its translation: CASSHTGTADYEQYF. V gene TRBV4-1 combines with J gene TRBJ2-7; D may match TRBD1 or TRBD2 (5 bases each). The CDR3 spans 15 residues. CDR1 is MGHRA, CDR2 YSYEKL, per germline. Between the trimmed V and J ends, which lost 3 bases and 3 bases, there was a span of 15 bases.

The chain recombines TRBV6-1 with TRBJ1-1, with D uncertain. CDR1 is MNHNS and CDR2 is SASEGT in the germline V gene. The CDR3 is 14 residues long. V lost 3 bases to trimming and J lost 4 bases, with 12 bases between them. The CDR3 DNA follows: TGTGCCAGCAGTGAGCTGGGGATGGGCACTGAAGCTTTCTTT. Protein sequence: CASSELGMGTEAFF.

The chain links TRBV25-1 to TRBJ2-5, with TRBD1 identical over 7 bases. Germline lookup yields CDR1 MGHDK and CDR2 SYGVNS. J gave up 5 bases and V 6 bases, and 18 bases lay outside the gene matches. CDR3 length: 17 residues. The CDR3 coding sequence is TGTGCCAGCAGCGGGAACAGGGGCCGCTACATAGGGGAGACCCAGTACTTC. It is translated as CASSGNRGRYIGETQYF.

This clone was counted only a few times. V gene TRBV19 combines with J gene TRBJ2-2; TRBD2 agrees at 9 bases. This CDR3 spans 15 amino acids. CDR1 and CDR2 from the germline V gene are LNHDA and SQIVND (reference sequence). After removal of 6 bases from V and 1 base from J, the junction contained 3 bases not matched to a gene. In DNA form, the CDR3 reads TGTGCCAGTAGCCCTAGCGGGGAGAACACCGGGGAGCTGTTTTTT. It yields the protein CASSPSGENTGELFF. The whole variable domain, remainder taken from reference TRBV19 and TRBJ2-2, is DGGITQSPKYLFRKEGQNVTLSCEQNLNHDAMYWYRQDPGQGLRLIYYSQIVNDFQKGDIAEGYSVSREKKESFPLTVTSAQKNPTAFYLCASSPSGENTGELFFGEGSRLTVL.

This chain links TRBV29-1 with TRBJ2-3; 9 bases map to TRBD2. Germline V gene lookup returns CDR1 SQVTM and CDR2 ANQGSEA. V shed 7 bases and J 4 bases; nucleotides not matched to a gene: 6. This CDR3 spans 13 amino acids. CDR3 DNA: TGCAGCGGATCCGGGACTAGCCCAGATACGCAGTATTTT. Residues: CSGSGTSPDTQYF.

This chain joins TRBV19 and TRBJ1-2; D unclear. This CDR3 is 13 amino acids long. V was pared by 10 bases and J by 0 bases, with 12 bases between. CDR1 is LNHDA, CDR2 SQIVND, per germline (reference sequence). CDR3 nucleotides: TGTGCCACCCGGACGGGAACTAACTATGGCTACACCTTC. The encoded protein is CATRTGTNYGYTF.

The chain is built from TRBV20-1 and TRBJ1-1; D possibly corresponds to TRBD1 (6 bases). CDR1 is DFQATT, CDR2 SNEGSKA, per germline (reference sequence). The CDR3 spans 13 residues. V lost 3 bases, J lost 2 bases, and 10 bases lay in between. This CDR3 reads CSASGQPNTEAFF. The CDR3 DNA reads TGCAGTGCTAGTGGACAGCCCAACACTGAAGCTTTCTTT.

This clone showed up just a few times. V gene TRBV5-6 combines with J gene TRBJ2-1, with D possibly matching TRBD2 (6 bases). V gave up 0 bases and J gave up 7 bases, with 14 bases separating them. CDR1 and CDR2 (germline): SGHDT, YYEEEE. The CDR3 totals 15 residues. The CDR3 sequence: CASSLGEALRNEQFF. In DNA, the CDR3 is TGTGCCAGCAGCTTGGGGGAGGCCCTAAGGAATGAGCAGTTCTTC.

CDR3 in DNA: TGTGCCAGCAGCTTGGCGGGACCTGCCGGCAATCAGCCCCAGCATTTT. Encoded protein: CASSLAGPAGNQPQHF. The chain recombines TRBV5-5 with TRBJ1-5; D is perhaps TRBD1 (5 bases). The CDR3 contains 16 residues. V dropped 0 bases and J dropped 2 bases, with 12 bases sitting between them. Per the germline V gene, CDR1 is SGHKS and CDR2 is YYEKEE (reference sequence).

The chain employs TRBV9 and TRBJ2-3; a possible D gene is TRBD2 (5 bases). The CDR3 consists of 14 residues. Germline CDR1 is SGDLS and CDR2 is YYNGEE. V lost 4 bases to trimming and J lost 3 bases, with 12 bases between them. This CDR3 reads CASSFSTSTDTQYF. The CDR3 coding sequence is TGTGCCAGCAGCTTTTCCACTAGTACAGATACGCAGTATTTT.

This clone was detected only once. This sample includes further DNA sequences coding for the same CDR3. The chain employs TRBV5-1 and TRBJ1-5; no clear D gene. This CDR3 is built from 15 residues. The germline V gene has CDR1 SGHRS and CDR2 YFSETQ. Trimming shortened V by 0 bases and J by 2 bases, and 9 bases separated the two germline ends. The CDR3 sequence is CASSLGPLGNQPQHF. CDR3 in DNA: TGCGCCAGCAGCTTGGGACCGTTGGGCAATCAGCCCCAGCATTTT.

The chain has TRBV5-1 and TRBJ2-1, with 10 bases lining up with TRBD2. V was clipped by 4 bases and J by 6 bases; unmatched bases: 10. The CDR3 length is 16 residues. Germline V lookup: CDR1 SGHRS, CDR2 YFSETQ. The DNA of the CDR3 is TGCGCCAGCAGCCCCACCCCCGGGACTAGCGCCAATGAGCAGTTCTTC. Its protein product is CASSPTPGTSANEQFF.

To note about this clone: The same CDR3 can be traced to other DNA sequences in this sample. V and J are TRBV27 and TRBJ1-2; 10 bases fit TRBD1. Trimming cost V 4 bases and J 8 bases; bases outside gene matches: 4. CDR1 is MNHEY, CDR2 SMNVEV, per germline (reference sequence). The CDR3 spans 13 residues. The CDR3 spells CASSSGQGEGYTF. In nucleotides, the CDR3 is TGTGCCAGCAGTTCCGGACAGGGGGAGGGCTACACCTTC.

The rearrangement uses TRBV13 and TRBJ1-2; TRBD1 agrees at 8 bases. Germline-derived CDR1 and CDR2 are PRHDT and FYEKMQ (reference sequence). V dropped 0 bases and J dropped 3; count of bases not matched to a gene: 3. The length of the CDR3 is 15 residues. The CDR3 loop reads CASSLGRGHDYGYTF. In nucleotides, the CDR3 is TGTGCCAGCAGCTTAGGCAGGGGGCATGACTATGGCTACACCTTC.

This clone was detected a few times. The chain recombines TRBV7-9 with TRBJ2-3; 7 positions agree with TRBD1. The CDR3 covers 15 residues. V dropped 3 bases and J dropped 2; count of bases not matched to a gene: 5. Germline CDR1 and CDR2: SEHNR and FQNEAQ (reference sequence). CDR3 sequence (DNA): TGTGCCAGCAGCTTCGGACAGGTATTCACAGATACGCAGTATTTT. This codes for CASSFGQVFTDTQYF.

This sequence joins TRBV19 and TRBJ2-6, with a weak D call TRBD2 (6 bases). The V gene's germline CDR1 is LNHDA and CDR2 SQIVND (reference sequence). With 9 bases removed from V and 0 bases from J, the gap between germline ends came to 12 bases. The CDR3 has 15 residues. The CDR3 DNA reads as TGTGCCAGCCATGACGGGGGCTCTGGGGCCAACGTCCTGACTTTC. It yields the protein CASHDGGSGANVLTF. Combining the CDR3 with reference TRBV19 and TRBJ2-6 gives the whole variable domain DGGITQSPKYLFRKEGQNVTLSCEQNLNHDAMYWYRQDPGQGLRLIYYSQIVNDFQKGDIAEGYSVSREKKESFPLTVTSAQKNPTAFYLCASHDGGSGANVLTFGAGSRLTVL.

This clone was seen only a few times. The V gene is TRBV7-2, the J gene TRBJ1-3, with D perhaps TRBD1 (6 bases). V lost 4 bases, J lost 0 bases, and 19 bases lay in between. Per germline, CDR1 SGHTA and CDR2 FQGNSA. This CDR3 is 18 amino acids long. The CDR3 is CASSSGLDSPRSGNTIYF. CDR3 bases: TGTGCCAGCAGCTCGGGACTGGACAGTCCCCGCTCTGGAAACACCATATATTTT.

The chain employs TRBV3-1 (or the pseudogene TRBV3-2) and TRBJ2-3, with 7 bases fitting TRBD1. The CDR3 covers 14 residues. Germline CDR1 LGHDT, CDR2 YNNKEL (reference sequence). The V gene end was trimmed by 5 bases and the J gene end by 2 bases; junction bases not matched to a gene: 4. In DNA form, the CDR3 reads TGTGCCAGCAGCTTCGACAGGGCCACAGATACGCAGTATTTT. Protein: CASSFDRATDTQYF.

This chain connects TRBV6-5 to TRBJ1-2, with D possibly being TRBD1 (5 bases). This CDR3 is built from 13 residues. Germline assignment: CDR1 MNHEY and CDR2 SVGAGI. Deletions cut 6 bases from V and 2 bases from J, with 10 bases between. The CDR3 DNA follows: TGTGCCAGCAGGCGGACACAAAACTATGGCTACACCTTC. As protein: CASRRTQNYGYTF.

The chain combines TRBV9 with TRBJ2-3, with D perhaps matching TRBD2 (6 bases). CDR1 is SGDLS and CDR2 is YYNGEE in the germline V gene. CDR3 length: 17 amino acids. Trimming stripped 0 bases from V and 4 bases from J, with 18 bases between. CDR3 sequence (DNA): TGTGCCAGCAGCGTAGGAGCGGGCGGTGTAGGGGCAGATACGCAGTATTTT. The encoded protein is CASSVGAGGVGADTQYF.